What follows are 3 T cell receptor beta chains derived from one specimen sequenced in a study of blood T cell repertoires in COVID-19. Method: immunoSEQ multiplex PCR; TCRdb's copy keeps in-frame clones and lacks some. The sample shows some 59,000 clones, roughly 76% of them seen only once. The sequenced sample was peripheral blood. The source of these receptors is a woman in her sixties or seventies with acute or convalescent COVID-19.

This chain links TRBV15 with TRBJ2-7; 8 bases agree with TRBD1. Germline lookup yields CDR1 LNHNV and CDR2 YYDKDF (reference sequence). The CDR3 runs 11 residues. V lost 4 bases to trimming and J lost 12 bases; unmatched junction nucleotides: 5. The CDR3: CATSNSGTGYF. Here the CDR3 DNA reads TGTGCCACCAGCAATTCCGGGACAGGGTACTTC.

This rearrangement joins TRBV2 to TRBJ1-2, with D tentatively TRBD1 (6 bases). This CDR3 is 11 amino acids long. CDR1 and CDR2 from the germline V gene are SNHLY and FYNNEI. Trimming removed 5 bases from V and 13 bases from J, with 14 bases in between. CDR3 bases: TGTGCCAGCAGTTTTAGACAGGTCGTCACCTTC. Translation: CASSFRQVVTF.

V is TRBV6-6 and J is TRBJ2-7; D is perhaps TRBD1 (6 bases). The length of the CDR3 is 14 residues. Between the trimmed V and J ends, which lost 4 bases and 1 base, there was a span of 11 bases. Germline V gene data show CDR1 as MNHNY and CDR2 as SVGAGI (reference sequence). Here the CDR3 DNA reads TGTGCCAGCAGTTTCCTGGACAGTTCCTACGAGCAGTACTTC. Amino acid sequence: CASSFLDSSYEQYF.